A selection of T cell receptor beta chains follows, all from one sample in a study of blood T cell repertoires in COVID-19. Generated by immunoSEQ multiplex PCR, the TCRdb table keeps only in-frame clones and is missing some. This repertoire shows some 50,000 clones, around 86% found once; its top ten account for less than 6.5%. The sample taken for sequencing was peripheral blood. The receptors come from a man aged 35-49 years with active COVID-19. CDR3s include the opening cysteine and the closing phenylalanine or tryptophan. Each record gives: clone size, J gene, D gene, V gene, CDR3 protein, CDR3 DNA. A D gene is named only where the DNA matches it firmly. Size tells how often a clone was seen (once, few, many) or the class of an expanded clone, and some rows leave it out.

clone_size: -; j_call: TRBJ1-3; d_call: -; v_call: TRBV5-1; cdr3_aa: CASSSGGTSSGNTIYF; cdr3_nt: TGCGCCAGCAGCTCGGGAGGGACAAGCTCTGGAAACACCATATATTTT
clone_size: -; j_call: TRBJ1-1; d_call: TRBD1; v_call: TRBV4-1; cdr3_aa: CASGDRGLIDTEAFF; cdr3_nt: TGCGCCAGCGGGGACAGGGGGCTGATCGACACTGAAGCTTTCTTT
clone_size: once; j_call: TRBJ2-3; d_call: -; v_call: TRBV18; cdr3_aa: CASSPPLGTDTQYF; cdr3_nt: TGTGCCAGCTCACCCCCTTTAGGCACAGATACGCAGTATTTT
clone_size: -; j_call: TRBJ2-2; d_call: -; v_call: TRBV7-2; cdr3_aa: CASSLVGLLLGTGELFF; cdr3_nt: TGTGCCAGCAGCTTAGTGGGACTCCTTCTAGGGACCGGGGAGCTGTTTTTT
clone_size: -; j_call: TRBJ1-2; d_call: -; v_call: TRBV5-1; cdr3_aa: CASSLTGGPQNYGYTF; cdr3_nt: TGCGCCAGCAGCCTCACGGGGGGACCCCAAAACTATGGCTACACCTTC
clone_size: -; j_call: TRBJ2-3; d_call: TRBD1; v_call: TRBV19; cdr3_aa: CASSTWDSSTDTQYF; cdr3_nt: TGTGCCAGTAGTACTTGGGACAGTAGCACAGATACGCAGTATTTT
clone_size: -; j_call: TRBJ2-1; d_call: -; v_call: TRBV7-3; cdr3_aa: CASSLSGRGTYNEQFF; cdr3_nt: TGTGCCAGCAGCTTATCCGGCAGGGGAACCTACAATGAGCAGTTCTTC
clone_size: once; j_call: TRBJ2-3; d_call: -; v_call: TRBV7-9; cdr3_aa: CASSPEADTQYF; cdr3_nt: TGTGCCAGCAGCCCTGAGGCAGATACGCAGTATTTT
clone_size: -; j_call: TRBJ2-2; d_call: -; v_call: TRBV11-1; cdr3_aa: CASSVQSPGNTGELFF; cdr3_nt: TGTGCCAGCAGCGTACAAAGTCCGGGGAACACCGGGGAGCTGTTTTTT
clone_size: once; j_call: TRBJ2-3; d_call: TRBD2; v_call: TRBV4-1; cdr3_aa: CASSQRTSGSGDTQYF; cdr3_nt: TGCGCCAGCAGCCAGCGGACTAGCGGGAGTGGGGATACGCAGTATTTT
clone_size: -; j_call: TRBJ1-5; d_call: -; v_call: TRBV2; cdr3_aa: CASSGGLQQPQHF; cdr3_nt: TGTGCCAGCAGTGGAGGGTTGCAACAGCCCCAGCATTTT
clone_size: -; j_call: TRBJ2-3; d_call: TRBD2; v_call: TRBV3-1/TRBV3-2; cdr3_aa: CASSQDFPAGGITDTQYF; cdr3_nt: TGTGCCAGCAGCCAAGACTTCCCAGCGGGAGGAATCACAGATACGCAGTATTTT
clone_size: -; j_call: TRBJ2-3; d_call: TRBD2; v_call: TRBV18; cdr3_aa: CASSPGTSGSGDTQYF; cdr3_nt: TGTGCCAGCTCACCAGGGACTAGCGGGAGCGGAGATACGCAGTATTTT
clone_size: -; j_call: TRBJ2-7; d_call: -; v_call: TRBV6-5; cdr3_aa: CASSSGVRHEQYF; cdr3_nt: TGTGCCAGCAGCTCCGGGGTTCGCCACGAGCAGTACTTC
clone_size: -; j_call: TRBJ1-1; d_call: -; v_call: TRBV11-3; cdr3_aa: CASSPGGSVTEAFF; cdr3_nt: TGTGCCAGCAGCCCTGGGGGGTCTGTCACTGAAGCTTTCTTT
clone_size: -; j_call: TRBJ2-5; d_call: TRBD2; v_call: TRBV19; cdr3_aa: CASSLAGGEQETQYF; cdr3_nt: TGTGCCAGTAGTCTAGCGGGAGGCGAACAAGAGACCCAGTACTTC
clone_size: -; j_call: TRBJ2-5; d_call: -; v_call: TRBV18; cdr3_aa: CASSLAIQGGETQYF; cdr3_nt: TGTGCCAGCTCACTGGCAATACAGGGAGGGGAGACCCAGTACTTC
clone_size: -; j_call: TRBJ2-7; d_call: TRBD2; v_call: TRBV5-1; cdr3_aa: CASTPGTSEQYF; cdr3_nt: TGCGCCAGCACCCCCGGGACTAGCGAGCAGTACTTC
clone_size: once; j_call: TRBJ2-1; d_call: TRBD2; v_call: TRBV2; cdr3_aa: CASSPTSDEQFF; cdr3_nt: TGTGCCAGCAGTCCTACTAGCGATGAGCAGTTCTTC
clone_size: -; j_call: TRBJ2-3; d_call: TRBD2; v_call: TRBV11-2; cdr3_aa: CASSLRTSGRFTDTQYF; cdr3_nt: TGTGCCAGCAGCTTAAGAACTAGCGGGAGGTTCACAGATACGCAGTATTTT
clone_size: few; j_call: TRBJ2-7; d_call: TRBD2; v_call: TRBV19; cdr3_aa: CASSIGGTSGTYEQYF; cdr3_nt: TGTGCCAGTAGTATTGGGGGGACTAGCGGAACCTACGAGCAGTACTTC
clone_size: -; j_call: TRBJ2-3; d_call: -; v_call: TRBV28; cdr3_aa: CASIQGGQGDTDTQYF; cdr3_nt: TGTGCCAGCATCCAAGGGGGGCAGGGGGACACAGATACGCAGTATTTT
clone_size: -; j_call: TRBJ2-1; d_call: -; v_call: TRBV9; cdr3_aa: CASRGPSNEQFF; cdr3_nt: TGTGCCAGCAGGGGGCCTAGCAATGAGCAGTTCTTC
clone_size: -; j_call: TRBJ1-5; d_call: TRBD1; v_call: TRBV2; cdr3_aa: CASSGTGGNQPQHF; cdr3_nt: TGTGCCAGCAGCGGGACAGGAGGCAATCAGCCCCAGCATTTT